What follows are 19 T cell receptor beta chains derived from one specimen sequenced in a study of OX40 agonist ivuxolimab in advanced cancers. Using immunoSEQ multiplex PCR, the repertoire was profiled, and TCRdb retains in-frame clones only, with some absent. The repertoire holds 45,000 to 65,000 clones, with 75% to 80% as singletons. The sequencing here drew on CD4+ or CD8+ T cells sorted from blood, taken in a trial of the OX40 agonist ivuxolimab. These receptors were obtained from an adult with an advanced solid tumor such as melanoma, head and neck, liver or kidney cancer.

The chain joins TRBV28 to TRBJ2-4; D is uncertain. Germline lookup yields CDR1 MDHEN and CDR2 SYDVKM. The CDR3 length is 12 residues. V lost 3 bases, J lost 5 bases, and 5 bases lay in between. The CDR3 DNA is TGTGCCAGCAGTTTCGATGAAAACATTCAGTACTTC. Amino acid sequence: CASSFDENIQYF.

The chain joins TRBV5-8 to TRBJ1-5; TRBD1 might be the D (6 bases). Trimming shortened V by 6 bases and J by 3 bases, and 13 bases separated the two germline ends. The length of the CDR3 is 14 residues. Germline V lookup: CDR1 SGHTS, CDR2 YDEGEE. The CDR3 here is CASTQGRFNQPQHF. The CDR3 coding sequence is TGTGCCAGCACCCAGGGGCGGTTCAATCAGCCCCAGCATTTT.

This CDR3 reads CASSSSDSSGNTIYF. For the CDR3, the DNA is TGTGCCAGCAGTTCCTCGGACAGCTCTGGAAACACCATATATTTT. V is TRBV6-5 and J is TRBJ1-3, with D perhaps matching TRBD1 (6 bases). The V gene's germline CDR1 is MNHEY and CDR2 SVGAGI. The V gene lost 4 bases and the J gene lost 0 bases, with 10 bases spanning the gap. This CDR3 is built from 15 residues.

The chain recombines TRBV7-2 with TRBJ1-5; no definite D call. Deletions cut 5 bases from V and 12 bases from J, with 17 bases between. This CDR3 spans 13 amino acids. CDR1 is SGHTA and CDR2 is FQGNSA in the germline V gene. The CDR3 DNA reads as TGTGCCAGCAGCCAATGGTTAGGGTTCAACCAGCATTTT. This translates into CASSQWLGFNQHF.

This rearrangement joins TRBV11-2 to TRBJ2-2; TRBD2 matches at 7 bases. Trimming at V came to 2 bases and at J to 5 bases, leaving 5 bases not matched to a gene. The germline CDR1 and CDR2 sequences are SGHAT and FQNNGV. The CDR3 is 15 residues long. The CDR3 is CASSLIGGKTGELFF. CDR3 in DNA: TGTGCCAGCAGCTTAATCGGGGGGAAAACCGGGGAGCTGTTTTTT.

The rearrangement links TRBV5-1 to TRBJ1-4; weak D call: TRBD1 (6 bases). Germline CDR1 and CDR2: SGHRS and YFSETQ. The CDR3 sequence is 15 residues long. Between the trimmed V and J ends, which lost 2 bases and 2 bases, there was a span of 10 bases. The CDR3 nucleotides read TGCGCCAGCAGCTTCCGGGGGCAGACTAATGAAAAACTGTTTTTT. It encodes CASSFRGQTNEKLFF.

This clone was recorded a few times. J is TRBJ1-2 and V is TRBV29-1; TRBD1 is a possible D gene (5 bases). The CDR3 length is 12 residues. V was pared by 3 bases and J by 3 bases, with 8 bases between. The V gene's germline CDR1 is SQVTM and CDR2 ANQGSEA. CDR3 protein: CSVDGTYYGYTF. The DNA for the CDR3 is TGCAGCGTTGATGGGACCTACTATGGCTACACCTTC.

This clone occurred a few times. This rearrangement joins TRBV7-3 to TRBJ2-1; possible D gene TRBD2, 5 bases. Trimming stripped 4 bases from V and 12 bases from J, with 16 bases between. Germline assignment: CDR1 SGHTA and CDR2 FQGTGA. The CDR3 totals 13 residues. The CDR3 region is CASSSPPRVRQFF. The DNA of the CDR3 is TGTGCCAGCAGCTCCCCCCCGCGGGTGAGGCAGTTCTTC.

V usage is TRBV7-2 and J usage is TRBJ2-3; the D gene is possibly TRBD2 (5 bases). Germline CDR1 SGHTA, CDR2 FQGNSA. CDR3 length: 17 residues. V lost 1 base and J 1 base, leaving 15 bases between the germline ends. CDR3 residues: CASSLVFERPRTDTQYF. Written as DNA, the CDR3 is TGTGCCAGCAGCTTAGTGTTCGAGCGGCCCCGCACAGATACGCAGTATTTT.

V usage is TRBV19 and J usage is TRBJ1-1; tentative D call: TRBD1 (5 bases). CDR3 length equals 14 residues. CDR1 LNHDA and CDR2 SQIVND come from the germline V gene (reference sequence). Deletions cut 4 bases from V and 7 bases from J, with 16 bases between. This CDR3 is CASSTQGAEGEAFF. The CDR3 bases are TGTGCCAGTAGTACGCAGGGCGCCGAGGGTGAAGCTTTCTTT.

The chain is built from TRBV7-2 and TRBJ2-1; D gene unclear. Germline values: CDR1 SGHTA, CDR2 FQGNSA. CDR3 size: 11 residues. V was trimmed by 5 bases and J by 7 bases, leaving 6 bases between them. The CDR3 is CASSPSNEQFF. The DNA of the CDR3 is TGTGCCAGCAGCCCCTCGAATGAGCAGTTCTTC.

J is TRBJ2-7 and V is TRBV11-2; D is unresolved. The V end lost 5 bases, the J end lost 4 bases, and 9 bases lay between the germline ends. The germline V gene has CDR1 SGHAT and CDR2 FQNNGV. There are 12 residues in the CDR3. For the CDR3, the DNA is TGTGCCAGCAGCGCTGGGCCATACGAGCAGTACTTC. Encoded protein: CASSAGPYEQYF.

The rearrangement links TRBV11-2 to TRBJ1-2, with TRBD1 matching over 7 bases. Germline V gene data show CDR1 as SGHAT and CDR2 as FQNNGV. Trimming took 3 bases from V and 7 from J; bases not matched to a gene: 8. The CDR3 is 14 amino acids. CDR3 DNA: TGTGCCAGCAGCTTTCTGGACAGGTCTGGTGGCTACACCTTC. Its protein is CASSFLDRSGGYTF.

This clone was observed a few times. CDR3 protein: CASSQDVGVGEQYF. CDR3 nucleotides: TGCGCCAGCAGCCAGGACGTGGGGGTGGGGGAGCAGTACTTC. The chain uses TRBV4-1 and TRBJ2-7, with D perhaps assigned TRBD1 or TRBD2 (5 bases each). Trimming pared 3 bases from V and 7 bases from J, leaving 16 bases between. The CDR3 is 14 residues long. CDR1 is MGHRA and CDR2 is YSYEKL in the germline V gene.

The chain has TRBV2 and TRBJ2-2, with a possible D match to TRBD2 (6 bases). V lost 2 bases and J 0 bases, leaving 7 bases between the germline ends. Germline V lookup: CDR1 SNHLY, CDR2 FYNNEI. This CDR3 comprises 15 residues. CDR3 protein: CASSEWGANTGELFF. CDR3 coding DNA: TGTGCCAGCAGTGAATGGGGGGCGAACACCGGGGAGCTGTTTTTT.

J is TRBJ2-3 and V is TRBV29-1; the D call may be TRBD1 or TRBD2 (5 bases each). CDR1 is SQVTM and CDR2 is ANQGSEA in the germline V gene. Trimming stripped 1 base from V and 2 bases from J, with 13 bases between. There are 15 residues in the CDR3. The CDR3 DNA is TGCAGCGTTGAAGGGGACCTAACCCTCACAGATACGCAGTATTTT. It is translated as CSVEGDLTLTDTQYF.

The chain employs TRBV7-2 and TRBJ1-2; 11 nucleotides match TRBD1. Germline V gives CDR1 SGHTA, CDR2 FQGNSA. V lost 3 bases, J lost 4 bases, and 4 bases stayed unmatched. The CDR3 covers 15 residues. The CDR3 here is CASSLDRGQGYGYTF. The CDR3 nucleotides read TGTGCCAGCAGCTTGGACAGGGGGCAAGGCTATGGCTACACCTTC. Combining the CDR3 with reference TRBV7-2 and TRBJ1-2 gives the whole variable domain GAGVSQSPSNKVTEKGKDVELRCDPISGHTALYWYRQSLGQGLEFLIYFQGNSAPDKSGLPSDRFSAERTGGSVSTLTIQRTQQEDSAVYLCASSLDRGQGYGYTFGSGTRLTVV.

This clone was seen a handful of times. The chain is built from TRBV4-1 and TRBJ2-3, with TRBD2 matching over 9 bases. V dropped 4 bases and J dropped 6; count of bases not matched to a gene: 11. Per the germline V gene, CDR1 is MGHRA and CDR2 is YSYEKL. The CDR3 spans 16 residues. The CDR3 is CASSRLAGLLSDTQYF. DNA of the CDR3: TGCGCCAGCAGCCGGCTAGCGGGATTGTTGTCGGATACGCAGTATTTT.

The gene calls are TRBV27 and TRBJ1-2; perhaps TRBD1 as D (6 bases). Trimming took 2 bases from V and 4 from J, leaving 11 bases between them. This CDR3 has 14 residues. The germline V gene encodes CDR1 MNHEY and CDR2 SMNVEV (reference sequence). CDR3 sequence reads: CASSLQGKGYGYTF. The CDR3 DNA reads TGTGCCAGCAGTTTACAGGGGAAGGGCTATGGCTACACCTTC.